This T cell receptor beta chain was identified in a study of T cell responses to AZD1222 COVID-19 vaccine. As regards this clone: Its antigen remains unknown.

Study-wide findings and caveats: Recipients of AZD1222 seropositive at baseline numbered only 5 or 6. Spike-spanning, vaccine-associated CD4 TCRs were dominant at 160-218 and 743-854.

Clones were sequenced by immunoSEQ multiplex PCR, and TCRdb holds only the in-frame ones, with some missing. The table has some 100,000 clones, more than 75% seen once. The ends were cut back, 3 bases at V and 10 bases at J, with 16 bases in the middle. The germline V gene has CDR1 LNHDA and CDR2 SQIVND (reference sequence). The CDR3 has 14 amino acids. Here the sequenced sample was peripheral blood, taken on day 0 of AZD1222 vaccination. This clonotype was sampled from an adult in good health. The genes are TRBV19 and TRBJ2-1; D gene unclear. This chain's CDR3 is CASSISRTVEEQFF. As DNA, the CDR3 is TGTGCCAGTAGTATCTCTAGGACGGTGGAGGAGCAGTTCTTC. The variable domain in full, completed from reference TRBV19 and TRBJ2-1, reads DGGITQSPKYLFRKEGQNVTLSCEQNLNHDAMYWYRQDPGQGLRLIYYSQIVNDFQKGDIAEGYSVSREKKESFPLTVTSAQKNPTAFYLCASSISRTVEEQFFGPGTRLTVL.